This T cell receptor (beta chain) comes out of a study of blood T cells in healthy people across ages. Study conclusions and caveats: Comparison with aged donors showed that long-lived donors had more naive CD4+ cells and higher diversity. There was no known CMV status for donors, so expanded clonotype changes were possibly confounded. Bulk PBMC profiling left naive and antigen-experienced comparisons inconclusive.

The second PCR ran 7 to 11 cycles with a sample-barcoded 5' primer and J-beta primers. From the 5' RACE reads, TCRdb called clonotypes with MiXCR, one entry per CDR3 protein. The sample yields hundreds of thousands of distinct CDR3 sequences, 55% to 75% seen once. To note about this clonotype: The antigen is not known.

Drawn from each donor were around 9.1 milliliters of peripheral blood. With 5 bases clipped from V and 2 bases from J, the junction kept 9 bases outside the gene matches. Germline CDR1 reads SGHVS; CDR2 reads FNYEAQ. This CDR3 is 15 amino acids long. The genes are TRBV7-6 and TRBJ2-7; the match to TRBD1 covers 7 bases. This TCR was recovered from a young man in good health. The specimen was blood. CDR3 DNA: TGTGCCAGCAGCCTCCGGACAGGAAAGACCTACGAGCAGTACTTC. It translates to CASSLRTGKTYEQYF.